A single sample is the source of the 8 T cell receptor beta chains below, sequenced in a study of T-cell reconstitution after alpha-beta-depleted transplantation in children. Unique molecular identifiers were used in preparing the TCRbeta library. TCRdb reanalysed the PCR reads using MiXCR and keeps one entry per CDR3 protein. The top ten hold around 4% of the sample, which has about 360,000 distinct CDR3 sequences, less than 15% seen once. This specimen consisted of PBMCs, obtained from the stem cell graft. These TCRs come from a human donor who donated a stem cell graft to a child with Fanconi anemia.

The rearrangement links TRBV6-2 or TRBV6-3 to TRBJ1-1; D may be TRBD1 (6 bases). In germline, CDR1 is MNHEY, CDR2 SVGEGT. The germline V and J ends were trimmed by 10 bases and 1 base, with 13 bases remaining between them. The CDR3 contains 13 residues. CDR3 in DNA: TGTGCCACCCACTACAGGGCGAACACTGAAGCTTTCTTT. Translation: CATHYRANTEAFF.

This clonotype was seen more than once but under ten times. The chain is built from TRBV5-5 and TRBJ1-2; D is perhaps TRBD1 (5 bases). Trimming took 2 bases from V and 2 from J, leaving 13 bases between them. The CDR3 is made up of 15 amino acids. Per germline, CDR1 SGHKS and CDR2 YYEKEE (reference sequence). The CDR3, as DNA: TGTGCCAGCAGCTTATCCGGGGACTACAACTATGGCTACACCTTC. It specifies CASSLSGDYNYGYTF.

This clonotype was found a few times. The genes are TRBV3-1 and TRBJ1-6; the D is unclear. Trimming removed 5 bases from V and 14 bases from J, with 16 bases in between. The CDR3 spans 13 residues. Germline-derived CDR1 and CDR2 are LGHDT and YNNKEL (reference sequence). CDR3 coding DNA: TGTGCCAGCAGCGCCCGGACGGAGTCAACCCTCCACTTT. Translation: CASSARTESTLHF.

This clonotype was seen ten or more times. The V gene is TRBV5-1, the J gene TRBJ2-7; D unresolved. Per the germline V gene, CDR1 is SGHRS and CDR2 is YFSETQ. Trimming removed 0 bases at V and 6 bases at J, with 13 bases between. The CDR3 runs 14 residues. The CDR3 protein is CASSLAGYPGEQYV. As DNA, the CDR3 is TGCGCCAGCAGCTTGGCCGGTTACCCAGGCGAGCAGTACGTC.

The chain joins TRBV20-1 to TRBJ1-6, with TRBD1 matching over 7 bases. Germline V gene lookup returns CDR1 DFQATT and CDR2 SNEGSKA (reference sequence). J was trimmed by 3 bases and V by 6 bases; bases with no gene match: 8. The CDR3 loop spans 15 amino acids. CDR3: CSAPKGAVYNSPLHF. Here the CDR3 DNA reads TGCAGTGCACCTAAGGGGGCAGTCTATAATTCACCCCTCCACTTT.

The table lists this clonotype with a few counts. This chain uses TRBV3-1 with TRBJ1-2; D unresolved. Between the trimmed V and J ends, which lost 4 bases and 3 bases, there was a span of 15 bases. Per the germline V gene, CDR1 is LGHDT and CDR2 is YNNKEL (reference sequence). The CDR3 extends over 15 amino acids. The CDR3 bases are TGTGCCAGCAGCCGAGAAGCTACAGTATACTATGGCTACACCTTC. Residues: CASSREATVYYGYTF.

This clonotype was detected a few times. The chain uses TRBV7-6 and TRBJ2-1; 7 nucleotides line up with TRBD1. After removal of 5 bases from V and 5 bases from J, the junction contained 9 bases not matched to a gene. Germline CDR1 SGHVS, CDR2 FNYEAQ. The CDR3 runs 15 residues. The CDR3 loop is CASSHRGTTHNEQFF. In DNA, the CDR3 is TGTGCCAGCAGCCACAGGGGCACAACCCACAATGAGCAGTTCTTC.

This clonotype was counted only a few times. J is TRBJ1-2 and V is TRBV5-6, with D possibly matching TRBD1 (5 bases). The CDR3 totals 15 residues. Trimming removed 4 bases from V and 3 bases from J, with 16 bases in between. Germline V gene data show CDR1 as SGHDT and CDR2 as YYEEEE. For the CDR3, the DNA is TGTGCCAGCAGCCCGGGGACGGAACCTTACTATGGCTACACCTTC. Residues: CASSPGTEPYYGYTF.